One TCR beta chain is described in this entry. This specimen comes from a study of blood T cell repertoires in COVID-19. For the study at large: Researchers got acute and convalescent COVID-19 samples from the United States, Italy and Spain.

V was trimmed by 4 bases and J by 5 bases, leaving 14 bases between them. The CDR3 is made up of 14 amino acids. Germline V gene data show CDR1 as MNHEY and CDR2 as SMNVEV (reference sequence). Per the original data handling: Amplification of reference gene primers was used by the study to estimate nucleated cell counts. Assay used: immunoSEQ multiplex PCR; TCRdb lists only in-frame clones, some missing. The D gene and trimming were derived from the DNA, and the V and J assignments and clone size from that table. In the table there are some 180,000 clones, 90% of which are singletons. The sequencing sample was made of peripheral blood. The clonotype originates from a man aged 50-59 years with acute or convalescent COVID-19. This chain joins TRBV27 and TRBJ2-5, with D perhaps TRBD2 (6 bases). The CDR3 loop is CASSSPLAGETQYF. In DNA form, the CDR3 reads TGTGCCAGCAGTTCCCCACTAGCTGGGGAGACCCAGTACTTC.